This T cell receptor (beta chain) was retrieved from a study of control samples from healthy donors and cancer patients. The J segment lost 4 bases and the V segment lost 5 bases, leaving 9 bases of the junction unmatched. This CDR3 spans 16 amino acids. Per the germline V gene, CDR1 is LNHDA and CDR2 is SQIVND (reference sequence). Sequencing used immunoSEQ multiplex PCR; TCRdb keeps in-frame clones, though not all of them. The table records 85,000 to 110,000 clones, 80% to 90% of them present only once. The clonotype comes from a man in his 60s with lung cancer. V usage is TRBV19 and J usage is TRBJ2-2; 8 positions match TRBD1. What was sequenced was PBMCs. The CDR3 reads CASSPGQGAGTGELFF. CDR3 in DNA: TGTGCCAGTAGTCCTGGACAGGGTGCGGGCACCGGGGAGCTGTTTTTT.